The 15 T cell receptor beta chains listed next were all sequenced from one sample in a study of Graves' ophthalmopathy and Graves' hyperthyroidism (dated by TCRdb to between 2018 and 2020). Sequenced on an Illumina HiSeq 2000. For repertoire sequencing, TCR beta CDR3 regions were amplified from RNA transcripts. The first round of RT-PCR was done with HTBI primers and the Qiagen OneStep RT-PCR kit, and was followed by a second round of multiplex PCR, then size selection and purification. TCRdb trimmed the raw reads at Q25, called clones with MiXCR and kept productive beta chains. Records with the same CDR3 protein are collapsed into one entry carrying the most frequent genes and DNA. Present in this sample are approximately 1.2 million distinct CDR3 sequences, 35% to 40% of which were seen just once. The biggest ten clones account for roughly 10% of the sample. Sequencing input: peripheral blood or thyroid tissue (not recorded which). The receptors originated from an adult man with Graves' hyperthyroidism.

The chain joins TRBV11-2 to TRBJ1-6; D possibly corresponds to TRBD1 (6 bases). The CDR3 totals 15 residues. Trimming left V 5 bases short and J 6 bases short, with 14 bases between. CDR1 and CDR2 from the germline V gene are SGHAT and FQNNGV. Here the CDR3 reads CASSPVTGFNSPLHF. In DNA form, the CDR3 reads TGTGCCAGCAGCCCCGTGACAGGATTTAATTCACCCCTCCACTTT.

In the case of this clonotype: This may stem from a read error, because a much larger clone lies one nucleotide away. V gene TRBV7-9 combines with J gene TRBJ2-5, with 14 nucleotides matching TRBD2. The J segment lost 7 bases and the V segment lost 6 bases, leaving 4 bases of the junction unmatched. The germline CDR1 and CDR2 sequences are SEHNR and FQNEAQ (reference sequence). CDR3 length: 14 amino acids. CDR3 bases: TGTGCCAGCAGATCCGGGACTAGCGGGGGGACCCAGTACTTC. Protein sequence: CASRSGTSGGTQYF.

The gene calls are TRBV4-3 and TRBJ1-4; the D is unclear. V lost 0 bases and J 13 bases, leaving 15 bases between the germline ends. Germline values: CDR1 LGHNA, CDR2 YSLEER. CDR3 length: 14 residues. The CDR3 region is CASSQEWKVAVLFF. The DNA of the CDR3 is TGCGCCAGCAGCCAAGAATGGAAGGTTGCAGTACTGTTTTTT.

This clonotype showed up just a few times. This rearrangement joins TRBV9 to TRBJ1-1; D might be TRBD1 (6 bases). The germline gives CDR1 SGDLS, CDR2 YYNGEE. Trimming took 3 bases from V and 5 from J, leaving 20 bases between them. The CDR3 extends over 16 amino acids. In DNA, the CDR3 is TGTGCCAGCAGCGCCTACCCGGGGGCCCGATTAACTGAAGCTTTCTTT. Its translation is CASSAYPGARLTEAFF.

As regards this clonotype: At one boundary the junction diverges from the germline segment, which might be a read error. The J gene is TRBJ2-5, the V gene TRBV15, with D possibly being TRBD2 (5 bases). This CDR3 comprises 14 residues. Germline V gene data show CDR1 as LNHNV and CDR2 as YYDKDF (reference sequence). The CDR3 DNA reads TGTGCCACCAGCGAGGGAGAGTCGCTAGAGGCCCAGTACTTC. Amino acid sequence: CATSEGESLEAQYF.

This clonotype was counted between two and nine times. The chain carries TRBV20-1 and TRBJ1-2; a weak D match, TRBD1 (6 bases). The CDR3 is made up of 14 amino acids. The ends were cut back, 2 bases at V and 0 bases at J, with 10 bases in the middle. Germline lookup yields CDR1 DFQATT and CDR2 SNEGSKA (reference sequence). CDR3 sequence (DNA): TGCAGTGCTAGAAGGACAGTTTCTAACTATGGCTACACCTTC. It codes for CSARRTVSNYGYTF.

At least ten counts were recorded for this clonotype. This chain connects TRBV12-3 or TRBV12-4 to TRBJ2-5; the D gene is possibly TRBD2 (6 bases). The CDR3 length is 13 residues. For the CDR3, the DNA is TGTGCGGCCCGGCGCAGGCGGGGAGAGACCCAGTACTTC. Its protein is CAARRRRGETQYF.

This sequence joins TRBV7-9 and TRBJ1-2; 9 bases are a match to TRBD1. From germline, CDR1 is SEHNR and CDR2 FQNEAQ (reference sequence). The ends lost 5 bases at V and 6 bases at J; junction bases unmatched: 13. The CDR3 totals 16 residues. The CDR3 nucleotides read TGTGCCAGCAGCGGGACAGGGTCCGTTACCCCCAATGGCTACACCTTC. Amino acid sequence: CASSGTGSVTPNGYTF.

For the CDR3, the DNA is TGCGCCAGCAGCCAAGTTGCCCGGGATGAAAAACTGTTTTTT. Residues: CASSQVARDEKLFF. The rearrangement uses TRBV4-1 and TRBJ1-4; D not certain. This CDR3 spans 14 amino acids. Trimming stripped 1 base from V and 6 bases from J, with 9 bases between. Germline V gives CDR1 MGHRA, CDR2 YSYEKL.

The chain carries TRBV12-3 or TRBV12-4 and TRBJ1-1; no firm D call. Trimming removed 10 bases from V and 0 bases from J, with 9 bases in between. The CDR3 is made up of 12 amino acids. Here the CDR3 reads CATGLLNTEAFF. The CDR3 nucleotides read TGTGCCACCGGTCTACTGAACACTGAAGCTTTCTTT.

This sequence joins TRBV2 and TRBJ1-2; 8 bases map to TRBD1. Unmatched junction bases numbered 9, after V lost 8 bases and J lost 4 bases. Germline values: CDR1 SNHLY, CDR2 FYNNEI. This CDR3 region has 14 residues. DNA of the CDR3: TGTGCCAGCTACGGGACAGGAAACCTCTATGGCTACACCTTC. Protein product: CASYGTGNLYGYTF.

This clonotype was recorded many times. The J gene is TRBJ2-7, the V gene TRBV19, with D uncertain. Looked up from germline, CDR1 is LNHDA and CDR2 is SQIVND (reference sequence). There are 15 residues in the CDR3. Trimming cost V 5 bases and J 0 bases, with 14 bases left between them. CDR3 loop: CASSPLGLSSYEQYF. CDR3 bases: TGTGCCAGTAGTCCCTTGGGCCTTTCCTCCTACGAGCAGTACTTC.

This clonotype was recorded many times. The chain recombines TRBV19 with TRBJ1-6, with D maybe TRBD1 (5 bases). The V and J ends lost 6 bases and 7 bases respectively, with 16 bases between them. The germline V gene encodes CDR1 LNHDA and CDR2 SQIVND (reference sequence). This CDR3 is built from 15 residues. This CDR3 is CASSPGRDPNSPLHF. As DNA, the CDR3 is TGTGCCAGTAGCCCCGGACGGGACCCAAATTCACCCCTCCACTTT.

The sample holds many counts of this clonotype. V is TRBV19 and J is TRBJ1-6; 9 nucleotides agree with TRBD1. CDR1 is LNHDA, CDR2 SQIVND, per germline (reference sequence). The CDR3 extends over 14 amino acids. V trimming: 9 bases; J trimming: 5 bases; junction bases outside the gene matches: 5. This CDR3 is CASDRTGDNSPLHF. The CDR3 DNA is TGTGCCAGCGACAGGACAGGGGATAATTCACCCCTCCACTTT.

As regards this clonotype: Because it lacks the conserved phenylalanine or tryptophan at the end, this CDR3 is likely a read error. This chain connects TRBV19 to TRBJ1-2; TRBD1 aligns across 10 bases. There are 15 residues in the CDR3. The germline gives CDR1 LNHDA, CDR2 SQIVND (reference sequence). J was trimmed by 6 bases and V by 4 bases; bases with no gene match: 8. Here the CDR3 reads CASSTRGQGVDGYTL. The CDR3 region has the DNA TGTGCCAGTAGTACCCGAGGACAGGGGGTCGATGGCTACACCCTC.